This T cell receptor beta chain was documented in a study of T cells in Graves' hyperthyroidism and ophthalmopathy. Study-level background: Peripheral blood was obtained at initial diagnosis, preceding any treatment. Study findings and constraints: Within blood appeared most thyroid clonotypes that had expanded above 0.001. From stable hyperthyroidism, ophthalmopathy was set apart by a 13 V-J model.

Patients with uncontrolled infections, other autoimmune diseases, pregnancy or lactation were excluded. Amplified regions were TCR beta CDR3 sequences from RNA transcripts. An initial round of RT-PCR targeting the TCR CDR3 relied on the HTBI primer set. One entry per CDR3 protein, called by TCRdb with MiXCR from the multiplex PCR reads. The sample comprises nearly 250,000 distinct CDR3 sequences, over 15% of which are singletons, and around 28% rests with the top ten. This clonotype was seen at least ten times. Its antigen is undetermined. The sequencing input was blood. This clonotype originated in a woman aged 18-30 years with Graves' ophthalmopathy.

CDR3 sequence reads: CASRPPQQGYLDTQYF. The CDR3 DNA sequence: TGTGCCAGCAGGCCCCCACAACAGGGTTATCTGGATACGCAGTATTTT. The V and J genes are TRBV28 and TRBJ2-3; D is possibly TRBD1 (6 bases). V was shortened by 6 bases and J by 6 bases, with 22 bases between the two germline ends. CDR1 is MDHEN and CDR2 is SYDVKM in the germline V gene. The CDR3 spans 16 residues.